The 13 T cell receptor beta chains below come from one sample, sequenced in a study of tumor-infiltrating lymphocytes in primary liver carcinoma. Co-extraction yielded RNA and DNA from around 20-30 mg of unsorted bulk tissue. The researchers produced TCR beta cDNA from roughly 500 ng total RNA with a constant-region primer. Three-round nested multiplex PCR performed with slightly modified ARM-PCR produced the TCR beta libraries. The study ran its first two PCR rounds for approximately 10 cycles each, using TRBV1-TRBV30 forward primers and a C-beta reverse primer. TCRdb re-called the multiplex PCR reads through MiXCR, storing one row per CDR3 protein. The sample comprises over 100,000 distinct CDR3 sequences, around 70% of which are singletons, and more than 7% rests with the top ten. Sequencing was carried out using tumor-adjacent normal liver tissue. The receptors derive from a woman aged 60-75 years with primary liver carcinoma and hepatitis B virus infection.

Remarks on this clonotype: A read error may be the cause here, since a much bigger clone is one base away. J is TRBJ2-2 and V is TRBV28, with no clear D. The germline V gene encodes CDR1 MDHEN and CDR2 SYDVKM. CDR3 length: 16 residues. This chain's CDR3 is CASSTMRRLNAGELFF. CDR3 nucleotides: TGTGCCAGCAGTACCATGAGACGGCTGAACGCCGGGGAGCTGTTTTTT. Using reference TRBV28 and TRBJ2-2 for the parts outside the CDR3, the full variable domain is DVKVTQSSRYLVKRTGEKVFLECVQDMDHENMFWYRQDPGLGLRLIYFSYDVKMKEKGDIPEGYSVSREKKERFSLILESASTNQTSMYLCASSTMRRLNAGELFFGEGSRLTVL.

As concerns this clonotype: A read error may account for a junction end that differs from germline. The rearrangement uses TRBV4-2 and TRBJ2-1; 7 bases agree with TRBD2. This CDR3 is built from 14 residues. Germline V lookup: CDR1 LGHNA, CDR2 YNFKEQ. CDR3 amino acids: CTSSRGDSYNEQFF. As DNA, the CDR3 is TGTACCAGCAGTCGGGGGGACTCCTACAATGAGCAGTTCTTC.

With respect to this clonotype: This could be a read error, since a much larger clone is one nucleotide away. The chain recombines TRBV28 with TRBJ2-5; perhaps TRBD2 as D (5 bases). The CDR3 spans 15 residues. Germline V lookup: CDR1 MDHEN, CDR2 SYDVKM. The CDR3 here is CASRSRARRGETQCF. The CDR3 DNA follows: TGTGCCAGCAGATCTCGTGCGAGACGGGGAGAGACCCAGTGCTTC.

On this clonotype itself: An end of the junction does not agree with germline; a read error may underlie this. The rearrangement joins TRBV11-1 to TRBJ2-7, with D unclear. The germline V gene has CDR1 SGHAT and CDR2 FQDESV (reference sequence). The CDR3 covers 15 residues. Here the CDR3 reads CVSCLTRWVSYEQYF. As DNA, the CDR3 is TGTGTCAGCTGCTTAACGAGGTGGGTTAGCTACGAGCAGTACTTC.

As regards this clonotype: The CDR3 ends on some other residue instead of the conserved phenylalanine or tryptophan, so this is likely a read error. V is TRBV7-9 and J is TRBJ2-1; D uncertain. Germline V gene sequence: CDR1 SEHNR, CDR2 FQNEAQ (reference sequence). The CDR3 is made up of 14 amino acids. The V end was cut by 2 bases, the J end by 5 bases, with 10 bases between. CDR3 loop: CASSLQRHDNEQFS. The CDR3 nucleotides are TGTGCCAGCAGCTTACAGCGACACGACAATGAGCAGTTCTCC.

The J gene is TRBJ2-2, the V gene TRBV7-9; D is uncertain. The CDR3 contains 15 residues. V was cut by 7 bases and J by 5 bases, with 17 bases left in between. Germline assignment: CDR1 SEHNR and CDR2 FQNEAQ (reference sequence). The CDR3 loop reads CASTPGVAGTGELFF. DNA for the CDR3: TGTGCCAGCACACCCGGAGTAGCTGGGACCGGGGAGCTGTTTTTT.

This clonotype is a singleton in its sample. This CDR3 fails to terminate in the conserved phenylalanine or tryptophan, so it likely reflects a read error. The rearrangement links TRBV4-2 to TRBJ1-2; D ambiguous. V gave up 4 bases and J gave up 3 bases, with 9 bases separating them. Germline assignment: CDR1 LGHNA and CDR2 YNFKEQ. The CDR3 has 13 residues. The CDR3 coding sequence is TGTGCCAGCAGCCTGCGACCGGACTATGGCTACACCCTC. Its translation: CASSLRPDYGYTL.

Points on this clonotype: One junction end disagrees with the germline gene, perhaps due to a read error. The chain is built from TRBV4-2 and TRBJ2-6; maybe TRBD1 (5 bases). CDR3 length: 16 amino acids. Germline-derived CDR1 and CDR2 are LGHNA and YNFKEQ. The CDR3 is CASSQEEFSGANVLTF. CDR3 nucleotide sequence: TGTGCCAGCAGCCAAGAAGAATTCTCTGGGGCCAACGTCCTGACCTTC.

A remark on this clonotype: A junction end diverges from the germline sequence, so it may reflect a read error. This chain links TRBV6-5 with TRBJ1-1; no clear D gene. CDR1 and CDR2 from the germline V gene are MNHEY and SVGAGI. This CDR3 is 17 amino acids long. DNA of the CDR3: TGTGCCAGCAATTACTCGAAAGGGTACGGGGTAAGGGTTGAAGCTTTCTTT. Protein: CASNYSKGYGVRVEAFF.

Note on this clonotype: Relative to the germline gene, one junction end is altered; a read error may explain this. The chain is built from TRBV5-1 and TRBJ1-1; D remains unclear. CDR1 and CDR2 from the germline V gene are SGHRS and YFSETQ. There are 13 residues in the CDR3. The chain's CDR3 is CVSTAVLGTEAFF. CDR3 nucleotide sequence: TGCGTCAGCACCGCCGTTCTAGGTACTGAAGCTTTCTTT.

V is TRBV7-9 and J is TRBJ2-7, with 8 bases lining up with TRBD2. In germline, CDR1 is SEHNR, CDR2 FQNEAQ (reference sequence). V lost 3 bases to trimming and J lost 6 bases; unmatched junction nucleotides: 7. The CDR3 contains 14 residues. CDR3 loop: CASSLREENCEQYF. CDR3 nucleotide sequence: TGTGCCAGCAGCTTGCGGGAGGAGAACTGCGAGCAGTACTTC.

Remarks on this clonotype: The conserved closing phenylalanine or tryptophan is absent in this CDR3, likely reflecting a read error. The chain carries TRBV5-6 and TRBJ2-2; D is perhaps TRBD2 (6 bases). Germline V CDR1 and CDR2: SGHDT, YYEEEE. CDR3 length equals 15 residues. The chain's CDR3 is CASSLFGRATGELFL. The CDR3 DNA sequence: TGTGCCAGCAGCTTGTTCGGGAGAGCCACCGGGGAACTGTTTCTT.

J is TRBJ2-1 and V is TRBV11-3; TRBD1 is a possible D gene (6 bases). With 6 bases removed from V and 7 bases from J, the gap between germline ends came to 25 bases. CDR1 and CDR2 (germline): SGHNT, YENEEA. The CDR3 contains 17 residues. As DNA, the CDR3 is TGTGCCAGCAGTTCCGTCTGGCAGGGGATCATCATTAATGAGCAGTTCTTC. As protein: CASSSVWQGIIINEQFF.